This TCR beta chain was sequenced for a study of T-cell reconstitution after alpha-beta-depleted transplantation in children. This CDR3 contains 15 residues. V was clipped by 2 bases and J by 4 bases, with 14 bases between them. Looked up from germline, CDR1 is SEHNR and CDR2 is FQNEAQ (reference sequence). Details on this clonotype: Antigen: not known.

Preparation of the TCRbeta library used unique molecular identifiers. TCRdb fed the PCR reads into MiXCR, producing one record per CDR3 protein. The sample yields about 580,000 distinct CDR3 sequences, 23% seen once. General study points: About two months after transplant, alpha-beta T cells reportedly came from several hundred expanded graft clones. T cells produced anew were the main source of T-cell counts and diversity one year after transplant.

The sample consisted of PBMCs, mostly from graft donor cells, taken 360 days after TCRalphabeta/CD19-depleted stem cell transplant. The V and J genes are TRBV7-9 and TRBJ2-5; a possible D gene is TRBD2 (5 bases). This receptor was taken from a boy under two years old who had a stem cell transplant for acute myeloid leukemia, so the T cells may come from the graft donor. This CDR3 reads CASSLSSTGVETQYF. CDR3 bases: TGTGCCAGCAGCTTAAGTTCAACCGGGGTAGAGACCCAGTACTTC.